This entry lists 19 T cell receptor beta chains sequenced from one sample in a study of post-analysis software for immune sequencing data. Study-wide findings and caveats: There were several TRBV segments more frequent in patients than controls, and TRBV5-6, TRBV5-1 and TRBV20-1 were among them.

Their cognate antigens are unknown. Every TCR beta cDNA library bore unique molecular identifiers. TCRdb fed the PCR reads into MiXCR, producing one record per CDR3 protein. The profile covers 750,000 to 950,000 distinct CDR3 sequences, with roughly 50% appearing a single time and approximately 4.5% taken by the ten largest. The specimen was blood. These receptors were obtained from a girl under 18 with multiple sclerosis.

This sequence joins TRBV29-1 and TRBJ2-5; D is perhaps TRBD2 (6 bases). V was trimmed by 5 bases and J by 5 bases, leaving 15 bases between them. Germline loops: CDR1 SQVTM, CDR2 ANQGSEA. The CDR3 totals 13 residues. CDR3 sequence: CSVRRDSGETQYF. The CDR3, as DNA: TGCAGCGTTCGTCGGGACTCAGGGGAGACCCAGTACTTC.

This clonotype turned up a few times. The rearrangement joins TRBV12-3 or TRBV12-4 to TRBJ2-3, with 7 bases matching TRBD1. J lost 3 bases, V lost 4 bases, and 7 bases had no gene match. The CDR3 consists of 15 residues. The CDR3 sequence is CASSSTGQVTDTQYF. DNA for the CDR3: TGTGCCAGCAGTTCCACCGGACAGGTGACAGATACGCAGTATTTT.

This clonotype was found a few times. V and J are TRBV20-1 and TRBJ2-7, with a possible D match to TRBD1 (5 bases). The V gene lost 8 bases and the J gene lost 0 bases, with 11 bases spanning the gap. CDR1 is DFQATT and CDR2 is SNEGSKA in the germline V gene (reference sequence). The CDR3 contains 12 residues. CDR3 amino acids: CSLDRTSYEQYF. DNA for the CDR3: TGCAGTCTAGACAGAACCTCCTACGAGCAGTACTTC.

This clonotype was counted a few times. The chain is built from TRBV9 and TRBJ1-4; no definite D call. V gave up 0 bases and J gave up 4 bases, with 4 bases separating them. Germline V lookup: CDR1 SGDLS, CDR2 YYNGEE. The CDR3 sequence is 13 residues long. CDR3 in amino acids: CASSVGNNEKLFF. The CDR3 DNA reads as TGTGCCAGCAGCGTAGGGAATAATGAAAAACTGTTTTTT.

The chain links TRBV29-1 to TRBJ2-1; D unresolved. This CDR3 comprises 15 residues. Germline V CDR1 and CDR2: SQVTM, ANQGSEA. Trimming left V 7 bases short and J 0 bases short, with 16 bases between. The CDR3 sequence is CSARPQSRSYNEQFF. DNA for the CDR3: TGCAGCGCCCGACCCCAGTCCCGCTCCTACAATGAGCAGTTCTTC.

The chain employs TRBV29-1 and TRBJ2-7; 8 bases map to TRBD1. CDR1 and CDR2 (germline): SQVTM, ANQGSEA. V was pared by 4 bases and J by 5 bases, with 4 bases of the junction left unmatched. The CDR3 is 12 amino acids. As DNA, the CDR3 is TGCAGCGTTGGACAGGGGAGGCACGAGCAGTACTTC. Translating gives CSVGQGRHEQYF.

The rearrangement uses TRBV5-1 and TRBJ2-1; D remains ambiguous. Germline CDR1 reads SGHRS; CDR2 reads YFSETQ. Trimming left V 0 bases short and J 11 bases short, with 6 bases between. The CDR3 length is 11 residues. This CDR3 reads CASSLVGKQFF. The DNA for the CDR3 is TGCGCCAGCAGCTTGGTGGGAAAGCAGTTCTTC.

The chain employs TRBV20-1 and TRBJ2-1; TRBD2 agrees at 9 bases. Germline V gives CDR1 DFQATT, CDR2 SNEGSKA (reference sequence). This CDR3 contains 16 residues. The J segment lost 5 bases and the V segment lost 3 bases, leaving 11 bases of the junction unmatched. CDR3 in DNA: TGCAGTGCTAGGGGATCGACTAGCGGAGAACACAATGAGCAGTTCTTC. The encoded protein is CSARGSTSGEHNEQFF.

The CDR3, as DNA: TGCAGTGCTGGACGGCCAGGGACGCAAGAGACCCAGTACTTC. Its protein product is CSAGRPGTQETQYF. This chain uses TRBV20-1 with TRBJ2-5; perhaps D is TRBD1 or TRBD2 (5 bases each). The V gene lost 5 bases and the J gene lost 2 bases, with 15 bases spanning the gap. Germline V CDR1 and CDR2: DFQATT, SNEGSKA (reference sequence). The CDR3 is made up of 14 amino acids.

This clonotype was detected once. V usage is TRBV5-1 and J usage is TRBJ2-7; tentatively, D is TRBD2 (6 bases). V lost 4 bases and J lost 3, with 8 bases in between. This CDR3 contains 12 residues. Germline CDR1 is SGHRS and CDR2 is YFSETQ. CDR3 sequence reads: CASSGDFYEQYF. The DNA for the CDR3 is TGCGCCAGCAGCGGGGACTTCTACGAGCAGTACTTC.

The rearrangement joins TRBV29-1 to TRBJ2-3; D possibly matches TRBD1 or TRBD2 (6 bases each). Looked up from germline, CDR1 is SQVTM and CDR2 is ANQGSEA. The CDR3 spans 16 residues. Trimming left V 1 base short and J 4 bases short, with 18 bases between. CDR3 coding DNA: TGCAGCGTTGAAGGTTTGGCAGGGGAGGTCCCAGATACGCAGTATTTT. As protein: CSVEGLAGEVPDTQYF.

In regard to this clonotype: A much larger clone sits a single nucleotide away, making a read error possible. The chain links TRBV12-3 or TRBV12-4 to TRBJ2-4; the match to TRBD1 covers 7 bases. There are 15 residues in the CDR3. The CDR3 DNA is TGTGCCAGCGGTTTAGAAACAGGGGTAACAAACATTCAGTACTTC. Amino acids: CASGLETGVTNIQYF.

The chain combines TRBV20-1 with TRBJ2-1, with D perhaps TRBD1 (5 bases). V shed 6 bases and J shed 0 bases, with 15 bases lying between them. Germline V gene data show CDR1 as DFQATT and CDR2 as SNEGSKA (reference sequence). CDR3 size: 15 residues. The chain's CDR3 is CSATQALSSYNEQFF. The CDR3 DNA is TGCAGTGCGACACAGGCCCTAAGCTCCTACAATGAGCAGTTCTTC.

The chain is built from TRBV5-1 and TRBJ2-6; tentatively, D is TRBD2 (5 bases). V was cut by 3 bases and J by 2 bases, with 15 bases left in between. The CDR3 has 17 residues. CDR1 is SGHRS, CDR2 YFSETQ, per germline. This CDR3 is CASSSGRPGAGANVLTF. CDR3 DNA: TGCGCCAGCAGCTCTGGACGACCCGGGGCTGGGGCCAACGTCCTGACTTTC.

In its sample, this clonotype was seen once. The chain uses TRBV20-1 and TRBJ2-3; D is undetermined. Trimming removed 6 bases from V and 5 bases from J, with 6 bases in between. Germline V lookup: CDR1 DFQATT, CDR2 SNEGSKA (reference sequence). This CDR3 comprises 10 residues. The DNA of the CDR3 is TGCAGTGCCAGTAAAGATACGCAGTATTTT. Its translation is CSASKDTQYF.

V usage is TRBV20-1 and J usage is TRBJ2-4; 8 bases align to TRBD1. The end of the DNA fits TRBJ2-7 better, so the J call may be wrong. The germline V gene has CDR1 DFQATT and CDR2 SNEGSKA (reference sequence). The CDR3 is 14 amino acids. DNA of the CDR3: TGCAGTGCTGGCCGGGACAGGCGGCGTAACGAGCAGTACTTC. Its translation: CSAGRDRRRNEQYF.

This clonotype was counted a few times. CDR3: CSVLTRGAGYTF. CDR3 in DNA: TGCAGCGTCCTAACCAGGGGAGCTGGCTACACCTTC. This chain uses TRBV29-1 with TRBJ1-2; D may be TRBD1 (6 bases). Germline assignment: CDR1 SQVTM and CDR2 ANQGSEA. The CDR3 is 12 amino acids. Trimming stripped 6 bases from V and 7 bases from J, with 15 bases between.

This chain links TRBV29-1 with TRBJ2-1; unclear D gene. Germline V gives CDR1 SQVTM, CDR2 ANQGSEA. This CDR3 region has 11 residues. V was shortened by 5 bases and J by 6 bases, with 8 bases between the two germline ends. The CDR3 spells CSVHLVNEQFF. DNA of the CDR3: TGCAGCGTTCATCTGGTCAATGAGCAGTTCTTC.

J is TRBJ2-5 and V is TRBV29-1; D possibly corresponds to TRBD2 (5 bases). Germline V gene lookup returns CDR1 SQVTM and CDR2 ANQGSEA. Trimming pared 7 bases from V and 4 bases from J, leaving 13 bases between. This CDR3 comprises 12 residues. CDR3 nucleotides: TGCAGCGCCGAAGGACTTCCAGAGACCCAGTACTTC. Amino acids: CSAEGLPETQYF.